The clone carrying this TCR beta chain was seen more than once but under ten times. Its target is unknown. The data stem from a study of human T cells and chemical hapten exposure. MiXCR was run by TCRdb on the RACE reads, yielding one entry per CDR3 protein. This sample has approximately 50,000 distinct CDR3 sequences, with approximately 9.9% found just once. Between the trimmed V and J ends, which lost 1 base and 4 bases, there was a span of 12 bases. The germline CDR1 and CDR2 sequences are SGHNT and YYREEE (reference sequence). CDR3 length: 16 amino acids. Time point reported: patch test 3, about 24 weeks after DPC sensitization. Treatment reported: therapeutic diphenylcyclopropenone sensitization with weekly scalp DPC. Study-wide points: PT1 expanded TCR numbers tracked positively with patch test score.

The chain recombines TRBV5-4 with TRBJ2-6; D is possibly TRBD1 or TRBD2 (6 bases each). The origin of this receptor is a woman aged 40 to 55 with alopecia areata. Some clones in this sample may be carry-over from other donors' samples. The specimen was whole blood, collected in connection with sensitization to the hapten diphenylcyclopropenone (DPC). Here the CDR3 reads CASSLPRGQGANVLTF. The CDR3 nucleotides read TGTGCCAGCAGCTTGCCCCGGGGGCAAGGGGCCAACGTCCTGACTTTC.